Listed below are T cell receptor beta chains from one sample, sequenced in a study of metastatic and nonmetastatic thyroid tumors. From the PCR reads, TCRdb re-called clones with MiXCR. The table records tens of thousands of clones, under 15% of them present only once. Source material: tumor tissue. These receptor sequences come from a female donor with papillary thyroid cancer or a benign thyroid nodule (not recorded which). Some clones in this sample may be carry-over from other donors' samples. Both conserved end residues are part of each CDR3. D genes are given only for firm matches. Only part of the rows carry a size: once, few, many, or a class if the clone is expanded.

j_gene	d_gene	abundance	v_gene	CDR3nt	CDR3aa
TRBJ2-3	-	many	TRBV12-5	TGTGCTAGTGGTTTTTCGGGGGAGTGGAAAGATACGCAGTATTTT	CASGFSGEWKDTQYF
TRBJ2-1	TRBD2	many	TRBV7-6	TGTGCCAGCAGCTTACTAGCGGGAATTTACAATGAGCAGTTCTTC	CASSLLAGIYNEQFF
TRBJ2-2	-	many	TRBV20-1	TGCAGTGCTGGAGACGGCATGAGGAGGGCCGGGGAGCTGTTTTTT	CSAGDGMRRAGELFF
TRBJ2-7	-	many	TRBV11-2	TGTGCCAGCAGCCCGGCCAGGGTCTCTGGGAGGCAGTACTTC	CASSPARVSGRQYF
TRBJ2-1	TRBD2	many	TRBV2	TGTGCCAGCAGTGAGGTAGCGGGAGTTTGGAATGAGCAGTTCTTC	CASSEVAGVWNEQFF
TRBJ2-7	TRBD1	many	TRBV10-3	TGTGCCATCAGTGAGGGACAGGGTTTTTACGAGCAGTACTTC	CAISEGQGFYEQYF
TRBJ1-1	-	-	TRBV3-1	TGTGCCAGCAGCCAAGGTGGGGGGACCACTGAAGCTTTCTTT	CASSQGGGTTEAFF
TRBJ2-3	TRBD1	many	TRBV30	TGTGCCTGGAGTGTCCAGGGGGCCGATACGCAGTATTTT	CAWSVQGADTQYF
TRBJ2-3	-	-	TRBV20-1	TGCAGTGCTAGACCCCCTCTAGCACAAGGGGGGGATACGCAGTATTTT	CSARPPLAQGGDTQYF
TRBJ2-3	-	many	TRBV20-1	TGCAGTGCTAGCCTAAGCACAGATACGCAGTATTTT	CSASLSTDTQYF
TRBJ1-2	-	many	TRBV10-1	TGCGCCAGCAGTGAGTCCAAGGACGGTGGCTACACCTTC	CASSESKDGGYTF
TRBJ2-1	-	many	TRBV28	TGTGCCAGCAGTTCTTTAGCGCCCCGGGCCCACAATGAGCAGTTCTTC	CASSSLAPRAHNEQFF
TRBJ1-1	TRBD1	many	TRBV30	TGTGCCTGGAGGACAGGGCGCGACACTGAAGCTTTCTTT	CAWRTGRDTEAFF
TRBJ2-3	-	many	TRBV15	TGTGCCACCAGCCGAGGCAATCGGGACACAGATACGCAGTATTTT	CATSRGNRDTDTQYF
TRBJ2-3	-	many	TRBV5-1	TGCGCCAGCACGCAGGGAGATGATACGCAGTATTTT	CASTQGDDTQYF
TRBJ2-6	-	many	TRBV5-6	TGTGCCAGCAGCTTTGGCCTGATATTGGGGAGTGGGGCCAACGTCCTGACTTTC	CASSFGLILGSGANVLTF
TRBJ2-5	TRBD2	many	TRBV6-2/TRBV6-3	TGTGCCAGCAGCCGAAGCGGGAGGGGCAAGACCCAGTACTTC	CASSRSGRGKTQYF